The rows below give T cell receptor beta chains drawn from one sample of a study of T cells in Graves' hyperthyroidism and ophthalmopathy. TCRdb processed the multiplex PCR reads anew with MiXCR; each CDR3 protein has one entry. Among under 70,000 distinct CDR3 sequences listed, approximately 57% were seen once. Sequencing was done on a sample of blood. These receptor sequences come from a woman in her sixties or seventies with Graves' ophthalmopathy. CDR3s include the opening cysteine and the closing phenylalanine or tryptophan. The D gene is left open where the match is weak. Clone size appears in some rows only: once, few, many, or a class for an expanded clone.

d_call	j_call	clone_size	v_call	cdr3_nt	cdr3_aa
NA	TRBJ2-1	NA	TRBV20-1	TGCAGTGCTAGCGGAACAGGGACCTACAATGAGCAGTTCTTC	CSASGTGTYNEQFF
TRBD1	TRBJ2-5	NA	TRBV15	TGTGCTAGATCGGACAGGGGGCTTGCAGAGACCCAGTACTTC	CARSDRGLAETQYF
NA	TRBJ1-5	many	TRBV20-1	TGCAGTGCTAGCCCGGGTTCCAGCAATCAGCCCCAGCATTTT	CSASPGSSNQPQHF
TRBD1	TRBJ2-1	NA	TRBV19	TGTGCCAGTAGTATCCAGACAGGGGCCTACAATGAGCAGTTCTTC	CASSIQTGAYNEQFF
NA	TRBJ1-5	many	TRBV7-6	TGTGCCAGCAGCTTCCTAGGGGCGGATCAGCCCCAGCATTTT	CASSFLGADQPQHF
NA	TRBJ1-2	NA	TRBV20-1	TGCAGTGCTAATACAGGGACGGGGGCAGGGAAACTGACGGGCTACACCTTC	CSANTGTGAGKLTGYTF
TRBD1	TRBJ2-7	NA	TRBV5-1	TGCGCCAGCAGGGAAGGGACAGGGTTCTACGAGCAGTACTTC	CASREGTGFYEQYF
TRBD1	TRBJ1-5	many	TRBV28	TGTGCCAGCGGGACAGGGTCATATCAGCCCCAGCATTTT	CASGTGSYQPQHF
TRBD2	TRBJ2-7	NA	TRBV29-1	TGCAGCGTTGTCCTAGCGGGAGACGAGCAGTACTTC	CSVVLAGDEQYF
NA	TRBJ2-3	many	TRBV5-4	TGTGCCAGCAGCCAATATCCGGGACTGGAGGCCCTCACAGATACGCAGTATTTT	CASSQYPGLEALTDTQYF
NA	TRBJ1-6	many	TRBV7-9	TGTGCCAGCAGCTTACGACAGTACAGCTCCTATAATTCACCCCTCCACTTT	CASSLRQYSSYNSPLHF
NA	TRBJ1-1	medium-sized	TRBV29-1	TGCAGCGGGGGTTCGAGTGACACTGAAGCTTTCTTT	CSGGSSDTEAFF
TRBD1	TRBJ2-7	few	TRBV7-2	TGTGCCAGCAGCTTAGAGGGAGGGACAGGGGACTACGAGCAGTACTTC	CASSLEGGTGDYEQYF
NA	TRBJ2-7	NA	TRBV9	NA	CASSSRGGLNTGELFFGEQYF
NA	TRBJ2-2	NA	TRBV7-8	TGTGCCAGCAGCCACTACCGGGGCTCGGACACCGGGGAGCTGTTTTTT	CASSHYRGSDTGELFF
TRBD2	TRBJ2-1	many	TRBV10-3	TGTGCCACGAAACCTACCTTCTGGGGCGGGGGCTACAATGAGCAGTTCTTC	CATKPTFWGGGYNEQFF
NA	TRBJ1-5	NA	TRBV6-2/TRBV6-3	TGTGCCAGCAGGGGGGGGGACCGGAGGGGTATGCGCAATCAGCCCCAGCATTTT	CASRGGDRRGMRNQPQHF
TRBD2	TRBJ2-7	NA	TRBV28	TGTGCCAGCAGCCAAGCGGGAGCAGCACACGAGCAGTACTTC	CASSQAGAAHEQYF
NA	TRBJ1-5	NA	TRBV15	TGTGCCGCCAGCAGCTTGGCCGGAAATAGCAATCAGCCCCAGCATTTT	CAASSLAGNSNQPQHF
NA	TRBJ2-1	many	TRBV5-4	TGTGCCAGCAGCTATCGTTCCAGGGTATACAATGAGCAGTTCTTC	CASSYRSRVYNEQFF
NA	TRBJ1-2	NA	TRBV12-3/TRBV12-4	TGTGCCAGCAGCTATGGGGGGAGAGAAGGCTACACCTTC	CASSYGGREGYTF
NA	TRBJ2-7	NA	TRBV29-1	TGCAGCGTAACGCAGGACTCCTATGAGCGGTACTTT	CSVTQDSYERYF
TRBD2	TRBJ2-1	NA	TRBV5-1	TGCGCCAGCAGCTTGACGGGAGGTTACAATGAGCAGTTCTTC	CASSLTGGYNEQFF
TRBD1	TRBJ1-1	NA	TRBV15	TGTGCCACCAGCAGAAACGGACAGGTCTCTGAAGCTTTCTTT	CATSRNGQVSEAFF
NA	TRBJ2-7	many	TRBV6-5	TGTGCCAGCAGTTACCGGACAATCCCCTACGAGCAGTACTTC	CASSYRTIPYEQYF
TRBD1	TRBJ2-2	many	TRBV9	TGTGCCAGCAGCGTCCTCATGACAGGGGGCCCCGGGGAGCTGTTTTTT	CASSVLMTGGPGELFF
TRBD1	TRBJ2-7	NA	TRBV19	TGTGCCAGTAGGGTGGGACAGGGTGTCACCGGGGAGCTGTACTTC	CASRVGQGVTGELYF
NA	TRBJ2-3	many	TRBV5-1	TGCGCCAGCAAGGCCCCTAGCACAGATACGCAGTATTTT	CASKAPSTDTQYF
TRBD2	TRBJ2-5	many	TRBV5-1	TGCGCCAGCAGCTTGGGACTAGCGGGGGGCCAAGAGACCCAGTACTTC	CASSLGLAGGQETQYF
NA	TRBJ2-1	NA	TRBV5-1	TGCGCCAGCAGTGCGTTGTCCTACAATGAGCAGTTCTTC	CASSALSYNEQFF
TRBD1	TRBJ2-7	NA	TRBV15	TGTGCCACCAGCAGAGATTCCCTGACAGGGATCTCCTACGAGCAGTACTTC	CATSRDSLTGISYEQYF
TRBD1	TRBJ2-7	many	TRBV6-2/TRBV6-3	TGTGCCAGCAGACCCCCCGGGACAGGGGTCTACGAGCAGTACTTC	CASRPPGTGVYEQYF
TRBD1	TRBJ1-1	NA	TRBV6-5	TGTGCCAGCAGTTACGGGACAGGGGCAAACACTGAAGCTTTCTTT	CASSYGTGANTEAFF
NA	TRBJ2-1	NA	TRBV20-1	TGCAGTGCTCACGGGGATCCCTCCTATGAGCAGTTCTTC	CSAHGDPSYEQFF
TRBD2	TRBJ2-7	many	TRBV9	TGTGCCAGCAGTCGTTCTTCTAGCGGGACGCTATACGAGCAGTACTTC	CASSRSSSGTLYEQYF
TRBD2	TRBJ2-5	NA	TRBV7-9	TGTGCCAGCAGCCCCGGGACTAGCGGGAGTGAGACCCAGTACTTC	CASSPGTSGSETQYF
TRBD1	TRBJ2-1	once	TRBV5-1	TGCGCCAGCAGCGTCTCCCGAGACAGGGGCTACAATGAGCAGTTCTTC	CASSVSRDRGYNEQFF
NA	TRBJ1-5	NA	TRBV15	TGTGCCACCAGCAGAGATGGGGGTAGAAATCAGCCCCAGCATTTT	CATSRDGGRNQPQHF
NA	TRBJ2-2	NA	TRBV24-1	TGTGCCACCATGGGAGCGGGACAGTCGAACACCGGGGAGCTGTTTTTT	CATMGAGQSNTGELFF
NA	TRBJ2-3	NA	TRBV7-6	TGTGCCAGCAGCTTAGTTCGACGAACCCCCTACACAGATACGCAGTATTTT	CASSLVRRTPYTDTQYF
NA	TRBJ2-7	medium-sized	TRBV19	TGTGCCAGTAGTGGGAACGTAGGGCGACAGTACTTC	CASSGNVGRQYF
TRBD2	TRBJ2-7	NA	TRBV7-3	TGTGCCAGCAGCAATACGATGGGAGGGGCCTACGAGCAGTACTTC	CASSNTMGGAYEQYF
NA	TRBJ2-5	many	TRBV24-1	TGTGCCACCAGTGTCCTGAGCGAGACCCGGGAGACCCAGTACTTC	CATSVLSETRETQYF
TRBD2	TRBJ2-3	NA	TRBV20-1	TGCAGTGCTAGAGGACCAGCGGGAGGAACAGATACGCAGTATTTT	CSARGPAGGTDTQYF
NA	TRBJ2-7	many	TRBV3-1	TGTGCCAGCAGCACACACCAGGGTAAAAACTCCTACGAGCAGTACTTC	CASSTHQGKNSYEQYF
TRBD1	TRBJ2-3	NA	TRBV29-1	TGCAGCGTCACAGGGGGCGGAGATACGCAGTATTTT	CSVTGGGDTQYF
NA	TRBJ1-2	once	TRBV11-2	TGTGCCAGCAACTTAGGGGCGGGGGCCAACTACGGCTACACCTTC	CASNLGAGANYGYTF
TRBD2	TRBJ2-3	many	TRBV10-1	TGCGCCAGCAGTGATTTAGCGGGGGATAGCACAGATACGCAGTATTTT	CASSDLAGDSTDTQYF
TRBD1	TRBJ1-2	NA	TRBV29-1	TGCAGCGTTGAAGTCAACAGGGGGGACTATGGCTACACCTTC	CSVEVNRGDYGYTF